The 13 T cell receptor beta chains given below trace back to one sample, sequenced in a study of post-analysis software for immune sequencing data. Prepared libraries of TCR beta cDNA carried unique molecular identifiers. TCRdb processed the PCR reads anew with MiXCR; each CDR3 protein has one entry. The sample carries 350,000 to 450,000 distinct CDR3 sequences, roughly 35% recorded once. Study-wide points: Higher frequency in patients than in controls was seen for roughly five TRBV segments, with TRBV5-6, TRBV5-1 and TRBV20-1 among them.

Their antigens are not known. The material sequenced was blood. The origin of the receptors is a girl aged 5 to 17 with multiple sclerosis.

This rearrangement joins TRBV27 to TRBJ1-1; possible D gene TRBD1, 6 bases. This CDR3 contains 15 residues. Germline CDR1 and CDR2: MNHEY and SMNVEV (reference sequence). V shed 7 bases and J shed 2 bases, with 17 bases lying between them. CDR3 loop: CASTISGASNTEAFF. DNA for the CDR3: TGTGCCAGCACCATCTCGGGGGCCTCCAACACTGAAGCTTTCTTT.

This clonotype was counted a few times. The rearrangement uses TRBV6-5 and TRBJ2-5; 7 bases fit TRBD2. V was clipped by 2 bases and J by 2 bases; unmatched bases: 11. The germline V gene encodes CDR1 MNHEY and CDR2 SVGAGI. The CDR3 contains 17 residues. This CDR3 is CASSYGGAPGGQETQYF. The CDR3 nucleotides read TGTGCCAGCAGTTACGGCGGGGCCCCGGGGGGACAAGAGACCCAGTACTTC.

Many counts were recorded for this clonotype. For the CDR3, the DNA is TGTGCCATCCAGACTAGCGGGGATGAGCAGTTCTTC. As protein: CAIQTSGDEQFF. The J gene is TRBJ2-1, the V gene TRBV10-3; 11 positions match TRBD2. V shed 8 bases and J 8 bases; nucleotides not matched to a gene: 2. This CDR3 contains 12 residues. Germline CDR1 reads ENHRY; CDR2 reads SYGVKD.

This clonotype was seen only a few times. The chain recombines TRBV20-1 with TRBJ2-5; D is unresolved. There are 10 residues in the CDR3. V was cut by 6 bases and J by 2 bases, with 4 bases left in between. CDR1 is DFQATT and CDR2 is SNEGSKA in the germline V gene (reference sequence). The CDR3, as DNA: TGCAGTGCGGGGCAAGAGACCCAGTACTTC. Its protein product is CSAGQETQYF.

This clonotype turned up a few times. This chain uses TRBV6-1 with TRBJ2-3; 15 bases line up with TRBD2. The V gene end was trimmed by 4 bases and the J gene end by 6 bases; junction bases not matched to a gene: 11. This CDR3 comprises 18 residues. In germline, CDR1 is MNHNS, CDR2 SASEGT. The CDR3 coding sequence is TGTGCCAGCAGTGGCCCGGGACTAGCGGGGGGATATGTGGATACGCAGTATTTT. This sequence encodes CASSGPGLAGGYVDTQYF.

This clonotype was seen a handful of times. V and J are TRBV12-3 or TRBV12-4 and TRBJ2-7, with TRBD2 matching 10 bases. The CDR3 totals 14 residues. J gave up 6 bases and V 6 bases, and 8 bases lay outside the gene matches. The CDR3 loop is CASSLLAGTGEQYF. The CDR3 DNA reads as TGTGCCAGCAGCTTACTAGCGGGGACGGGCGAGCAGTACTTC.

This CDR3 is CSVEQVSDGYTF. The CDR3 DNA reads as TGCAGCGTTGAACAGGTCTCCGATGGCTACACCTTC. The chain carries TRBV29-1 and TRBJ1-2; D not resolved. This CDR3 is 12 amino acids long. Germline CDR1 and CDR2: SQVTM and ANQGSEA. Trimming pared 2 bases from V and 6 bases from J, leaving 10 bases between.

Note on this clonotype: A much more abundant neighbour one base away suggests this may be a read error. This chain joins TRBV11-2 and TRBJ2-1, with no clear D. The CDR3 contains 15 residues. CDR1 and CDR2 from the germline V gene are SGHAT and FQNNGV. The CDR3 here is CASSLEKGLLNEQVF. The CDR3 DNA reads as TGTGCCAGCAGCTTAGAAAAGGGCCTCCTCAATGAGCAGGTCTTC.

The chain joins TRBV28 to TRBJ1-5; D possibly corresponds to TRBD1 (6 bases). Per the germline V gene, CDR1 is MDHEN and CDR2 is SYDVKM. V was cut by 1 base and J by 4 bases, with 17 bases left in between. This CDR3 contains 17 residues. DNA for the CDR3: TGTGCCAGCAGTTTATTCGACAGGAGGGCAGGGAATCAGCCCCAGCATTTT. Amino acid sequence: CASSLFDRRAGNQPQHF. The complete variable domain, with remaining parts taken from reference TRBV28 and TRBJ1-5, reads DVKVTQSSRYLVKRTGEKVFLECVQDMDHENMFWYRQDPGLGLRLIYFSYDVKMKEKGDIPEGYSVSREKKERFSLILESASTNQTSMYLCASSLFDRRAGNQPQHFGDGTRLSIL.

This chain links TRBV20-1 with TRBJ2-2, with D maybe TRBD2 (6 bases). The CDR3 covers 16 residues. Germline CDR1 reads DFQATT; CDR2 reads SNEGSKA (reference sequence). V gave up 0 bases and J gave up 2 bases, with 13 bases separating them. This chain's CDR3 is CSARDLRGGNTGELFF. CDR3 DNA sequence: TGCAGTGCTAGAGATTTGAGGGGAGGAAACACCGGGGAGCTGTTTTTT.

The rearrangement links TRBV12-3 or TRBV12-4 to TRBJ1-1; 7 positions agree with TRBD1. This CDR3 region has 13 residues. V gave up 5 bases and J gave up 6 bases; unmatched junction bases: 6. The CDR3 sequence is CASSPTGDAEAFF. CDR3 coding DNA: TGTGCCAGCAGTCCTACAGGGGACGCTGAAGCTTTCTTT.

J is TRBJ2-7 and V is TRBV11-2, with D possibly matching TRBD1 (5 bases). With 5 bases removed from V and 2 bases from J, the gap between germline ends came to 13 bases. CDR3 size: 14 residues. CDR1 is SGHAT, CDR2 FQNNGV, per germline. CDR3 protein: CASSPLKGTYEQYF. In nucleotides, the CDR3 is TGTGCCAGCAGCCCGTTAAAGGGGACCTACGAGCAGTACTTC.

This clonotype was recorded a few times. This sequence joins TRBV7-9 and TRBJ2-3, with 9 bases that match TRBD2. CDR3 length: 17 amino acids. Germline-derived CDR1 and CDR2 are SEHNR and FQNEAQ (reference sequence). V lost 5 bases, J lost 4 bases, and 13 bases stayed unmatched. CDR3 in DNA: TGTGCCAGCAGCGTTAGTAGGAAAGCGGGGGGCCCAGATACGCAGTATTTT. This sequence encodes CASSVSRKAGGPDTQYF.